The 32 T cell receptor beta chains below all came from one sample that was sequenced in a study of T cell repertoires in cytomegalovirus infection. TCRdb independently ran MiXCR on the reads; one entry per CDR3 protein. This sample has roughly 310,000 distinct CDR3 sequences, with roughly 15% found just once. Sequenced material: PBMCs. The receptors originated from a human donor in good health (CMV status not recorded). Some clones in this sample may be carry-over from other donors' samples.

This clonotype was seen a handful of times. This sequence joins TRBV20-1 and TRBJ2-5; 10 positions match TRBD1. The junction had 1 base not matched to a gene; V was cut back by 6 bases and J by 3 bases. Germline V gene data show CDR1 as DFQATT and CDR2 as SNEGSKA (reference sequence). This CDR3 has 12 residues. CDR3 DNA sequence: TGCAGTGCAGGGACAGGGGAAGAGACCCAGTACTTC. Its protein product is CSAGTGEETQYF.

The table lists this clonotype with many counts. The chain joins TRBV7-9 to TRBJ1-1; TRBD1 aligns across 10 bases. The CDR3 length is 14 residues. Losses at the gene ends were 5 bases for V and 6 bases for J; bases not matched to a gene: 6. Germline CDR1 and CDR2: SEHNR and FQNEAQ (reference sequence). In DNA, the CDR3 is TGTGCCAGCAGCCTGGACAGGGGGTCGCCTGAAGCTTTCTTT. Translated, it gives CASSLDRGSPEAFF.

This clonotype has only a few counts. The J gene is TRBJ2-5, the V gene TRBV7-6; D may be TRBD1 (6 bases). Per the germline V gene, CDR1 is SGHVS and CDR2 is FNYEAQ. The CDR3 extends over 13 amino acids. Trimming pared 10 bases from V and 1 base from J, leaving 13 bases between. This CDR3 is CATHQGTQETQYF. DNA for the CDR3: TGTGCCACCCACCAGGGGACCCAAGAGACCCAGTACTTC.

This clonotype was counted once. This chain joins TRBV20-1 and TRBJ2-3; the match to TRBD2 covers 7 bases. Germline V gene data show CDR1 as DFQATT and CDR2 as SNEGSKA (reference sequence). The CDR3 totals 17 residues. J was trimmed by 3 bases and V by 2 bases; bases with no gene match: 14. This CDR3 is CSARKPLGAGATDTQYF. The CDR3, as DNA: TGCAGTGCTAGAAAACCCCTCGGCGCGGGAGCTACAGATACGCAGTATTTT.

This clonotype was detected only a few times. V and J are TRBV28 and TRBJ2-5; D is uncertain. The CDR3 loop spans 16 amino acids. V gave up 2 bases and J gave up 0 bases, with 13 bases separating them. Looked up from germline, CDR1 is MDHEN and CDR2 is SYDVKM. The CDR3 spells CASSLEGLKYQETQYF. The CDR3 coding sequence is TGTGCCAGCAGTTTAGAAGGGCTTAAGTACCAAGAGACCCAGTACTTC.

V gene TRBV4-3 combines with J gene TRBJ2-5; D possibly corresponds to TRBD2 (6 bases). V was shortened by 3 bases and J by 2 bases, with 13 bases between the two germline ends. The V gene's germline CDR1 is LGHNA and CDR2 YSLEER. The CDR3 has 15 residues. CDR3 region: CASSHAGRGQETQYF. CDR3 DNA sequence: TGCGCCAGCAGCCATGCTGGGCGGGGTCAAGAGACCCAGTACTTC.

The V call is TRBV28, the J call TRBJ1-2; 7 bases map to TRBD1. CDR1 and CDR2 (germline): MDHEN, SYDVKM. The CDR3 has 10 amino acids. With V trimmed by 10 bases and J by 14 bases, 10 bases remained unmatched. The CDR3 is CANAPGGGTF. CDR3 nucleotides: TGTGCCAACGCCCCAGGGGGGGGTACCTTC.

The chain joins TRBV15 to TRBJ2-1; D is perhaps TRBD2 (5 bases). The CDR3 spans 14 residues. Trimming left V 3 bases short and J 12 bases short, with 18 bases between. Germline V lookup: CDR1 LNHNV, CDR2 YYDKDF (reference sequence). The CDR3, as DNA: TGTGCCACCAGCAGGTTAAAGGACTCCCCCTGGCAGTTCTTC. Protein: CATSRLKDSPWQFF.

This chain connects TRBV28 to TRBJ1-6; D is unclear. This CDR3 region has 13 residues. Trimming stripped 5 bases from V and 11 bases from J, with 13 bases between. CDR1 and CDR2 (germline): MDHEN, SYDVKM. The DNA of the CDR3 is TGTGCCAGCAGTCCCTCACACGTGGCACCCCTCCACTTT. This sequence encodes CASSPSHVAPLHF. Complete variable domain (other parts from reference TRBV28 and TRBJ1-6): DVKVTQSSRYLVKRTGEKVFLECVQDMDHENMFWYRQDPGLGLRLIYFSYDVKMKEKGDIPEGYSVSREKKERFSLILESASTNQTSMYLCASSPSHVAPLHFGNGTRLTVT.

This clonotype was counted only a few times. V usage is TRBV5-5 and J usage is TRBJ2-1; possible D gene TRBD1, 5 bases. This CDR3 has 15 residues. V lost 4 bases, J lost 5 bases, and 16 bases lay in between. Germline CDR1 SGHKS, CDR2 YYEKEE (reference sequence). The DNA of the CDR3 is TGTGCCAGCAGCCAGGGCCCCGTGGCAAACAATGAGCAGTTCTTC. It specifies CASSQGPVANNEQFF.

V usage is TRBV7-6 and J usage is TRBJ2-7; possibly TRBD1 or TRBD2 for D (5 bases each). The CDR3 is made up of 14 amino acids. The germline V gene encodes CDR1 SGHVS and CDR2 FNYEAQ. V lost 5 bases, J lost 4 bases, and 15 bases lay in between. CDR3 region: CASSLGTSVYEQYF. In nucleotides, the CDR3 is TGTGCCAGCAGCCTTGGGACCTCCGTGTACGAGCAGTACTTC.

This clonotype was counted ten times or more. This chain links TRBV2 with TRBJ2-2; 7 nucleotides agree with TRBD2. CDR3 length: 15 amino acids. CDR1 SNHLY and CDR2 FYNNEI come from the germline V gene. V shed 3 bases and J 3 bases; nucleotides not matched to a gene: 4. Here the CDR3 DNA reads TGTGCCAGCAGTGACTCAGGGAGGGACACCGGGGAGCTGTTTTTT. This codes for CASSDSGRDTGELFF.

The rearrangement uses TRBV20-1 and TRBJ1-1; possible D gene TRBD1, 6 bases. The germline CDR1 and CDR2 sequences are DFQATT and SNEGSKA (reference sequence). The V and J ends lost 2 bases and 0 bases respectively, with 13 bases between them. The CDR3 runs to 15 residues. The CDR3 is CSARRGTGMNTEAFF. In DNA form, the CDR3 reads TGCAGTGCTAGACGGGGAACAGGGATGAACACTGAAGCTTTCTTT.

The chain has TRBV12-3 or TRBV12-4 and TRBJ1-5; no definite D call. The CDR3 loop spans 17 amino acids. Trimming took 0 bases from V and 1 from J, leaving 13 bases between them. CDR3: CASSLAVAALSNQPQHF. CDR3 DNA sequence: TGTGCCAGCAGTTTAGCGGTCGCGGCTTTAAGCAATCAGCCCCAGCATTTT.

This chain joins TRBV5-1 and TRBJ2-2; D might be TRBD1 or TRBD2, each matching 6 bases. V gave up 0 bases and J gave up 3 bases, with 12 bases separating them. Per the germline V gene, CDR1 is SGHRS and CDR2 is YFSETQ. The CDR3 contains 16 residues. Here the CDR3 DNA reads TGCGCCAGCAGCTTGGTTCCGGGGGCCTACACCGGGGAGCTGTTTTTT. It yields the protein CASSLVPGAYTGELFF.

V usage is TRBV20-1 and J usage is TRBJ2-3; maybe TRBD1 (5 bases). CDR1 and CDR2 from the germline V gene are DFQATT and SNEGSKA (reference sequence). The CDR3 loop spans 10 amino acids. V was pared by 7 bases and J by 10 bases, with 12 bases between. The CDR3 protein is CSGAGAAQYF. For the CDR3, the DNA is TGCAGTGGGGCTGGGGCGGCGCAGTATTTT.

This rearrangement joins TRBV12-3 or TRBV12-4 to TRBJ2-3; a weak D match, TRBD1 (6 bases). There are 16 residues in the CDR3. V dropped 4 bases and J dropped 1 base, with 15 bases sitting between them. This CDR3 reads CASSSQGQRGTDTQYF. CDR3 DNA: TGTGCCAGCAGTTCGCAGGGACAACGTGGCACAGATACGCAGTATTTT.

This clonotype was counted only a few times. This sequence joins TRBV6-5 and TRBJ2-5; D unclear. Trimming stripped 8 bases from V and 1 base from J, with 20 bases between. The CDR3 spans 16 residues. Germline V CDR1 and CDR2: MNHEY, SVGAGI. Written as DNA, the CDR3 is TGTGCCAGCTCACCATCCGGTATTTACTTCCAAGAGACCCAGTACTTC. This gives the protein CASSPSGIYFQETQYF.

This chain uses TRBV2 with TRBJ2-5; TRBD2 might be the D (5 bases). Germline lookup yields CDR1 SNHLY and CDR2 FYNNEI. CDR3 size: 14 residues. V dropped 6 bases and J dropped 1 base, with 12 bases sitting between them. The CDR3 DNA reads as TGTGCCAGCAGCCCCTTCAGCGGCCAAGAGACCCAGTACTTC. Amino acid sequence: CASSPFSGQETQYF.

The rearrangement uses TRBV20-1 and TRBJ1-2, with D unclear. V was pared by 3 bases and J by 2 bases, with 10 bases between. CDR3 length: 13 amino acids. Germline V gene data show CDR1 as DFQATT and CDR2 as SNEGSKA (reference sequence). CDR3 sequence (DNA): TGCAGTGCTAGTAGGGAGGGAAACTATGGCTACACCTTC. The encoded protein is CSASREGNYGYTF.

The V gene is TRBV28, the J gene TRBJ2-5; the D gene could be TRBD1 or TRBD2 (5 bases each). The CDR3 loop spans 14 amino acids. Per the germline V gene, CDR1 is MDHEN and CDR2 is SYDVKM. Between the trimmed V and J ends, which lost 2 bases and 0 bases, there was a span of 7 bases. The CDR3 bases are TGTGCCAGCAGTTTACGGGGCCACCAAGAGACCCAGTACTTC. It specifies CASSLRGHQETQYF.

This clonotype was recorded a few times. This chain connects TRBV28 to TRBJ1-1, with D tentatively TRBD1 (5 bases). Per the germline V gene, CDR1 is MDHEN and CDR2 is SYDVKM. The CDR3 is made up of 16 amino acids. Trimming pared 6 bases from V and 0 bases from J, leaving 17 bases between. CDR3 nucleotides: TGTGCCAGCAGCCTCGGATACGGGGGGATGAACACTGAAGCTTTCTTT. Translation gives CASSLGYGGMNTEAFF.

There are many counts of this clonotype. The chain joins TRBV28 to TRBJ2-7; 12 bases are shared with TRBD2. V lost 4 bases and J lost 2; bases outside the gene matches: 3. Germline-derived CDR1 and CDR2 are MDHEN and SYDVKM. There are 15 residues in the CDR3. The DNA of the CDR3 is TGTGCCAGCAGTTCGCTAGCGGGGGGGCCCTACGAGCAGTACTTC. This sequence encodes CASSSLAGGPYEQYF.

In its sample, this clonotype was seen a few times. The chain has TRBV28 and TRBJ2-2; 8 positions agree with TRBD1. Trimming took 3 bases from V and 6 from J; bases not matched to a gene: 12. There are 17 residues in the CDR3. CDR1 is MDHEN and CDR2 is SYDVKM in the germline V gene. In DNA, the CDR3 is TGTGCCAGCAGTTTCCCAGACAGGGGATTTAGGGCCGGGGAGCTGTTTTTT. Amino acid sequence: CASSFPDRGFRAGELFF.

The chain employs TRBV11-2 and TRBJ2-3; the match to TRBD2 covers 10 bases. After removal of 1 base from V and 6 bases from J, the junction contained 7 bases not matched to a gene. Germline CDR1 is SGHAT and CDR2 is FQNNGV. CDR3 length equals 16 residues. Here the CDR3 DNA reads TGTGCCAGCAGCTTAGGGTCCAGCGGGGGGGCGGATACGCAGTATTTT. Translating it yields CASSLGSSGGADTQYF. Complete variable domain (other parts from reference TRBV11-2 and TRBJ2-3): EAGVAQSPRYKIIEKRQSVAFWCNPISGHATLYWYQQILGQGPKLLIQFQNNGVVDDSQLPKDRFSAERLKGVDSTLKIQPAKLEDSAVYLCASSLGSSGGADTQYFGPGTRLTVL.

This clonotype has more than one count but fewer than ten. This CDR3 reads CASSFRPRGDRETQYF. In DNA, the CDR3 is TGTGCCAGCAGCTTTCGGCCGCGAGGGGACCGGGAGACCCAGTACTTC. This sequence joins TRBV28 and TRBJ2-5, with D perhaps being TRBD1 or TRBD2 (5 bases each). V dropped 6 bases and J dropped 5 bases, with 22 bases sitting between them. Germline V gene data show CDR1 as MDHEN and CDR2 as SYDVKM. This CDR3 is 16 amino acids long.

The chain has TRBV7-6 and TRBJ2-7, with TRBD2 as a possible D gene (6 bases). The V gene's germline CDR1 is SGHVS and CDR2 FNYEAQ. The CDR3 runs 15 residues. V lost 0 bases and J lost 3, with 12 bases in between. In nucleotides, the CDR3 is TGTGCCAGCAGCTTAGCCGGCGGGGCAGGCTACGAGCAGTACTTC. Translated: CASSLAGGAGYEQYF.

The rearrangement links TRBV18 to TRBJ2-7; D might be TRBD1 (6 bases). This CDR3 is 15 amino acids long. The V end lost 6 bases, the J end lost 0 bases, and 15 bases lay between the germline ends. Germline CDR1 is KGHSH and CDR2 is LQKENI. CDR3 in amino acids: CASSQDSSSSYEQYF. The CDR3 nucleotides read TGTGCCAGCTCCCAGGACAGCTCTAGCTCCTACGAGCAGTACTTC.

This chain joins TRBV18 and TRBJ1-4, with 7 bases that match TRBD1. The junction had 7 bases not matched to a gene; V was cut back by 6 bases and J by 3 bases. The CDR3 extends over 15 amino acids. The germline V gene encodes CDR1 KGHSH and CDR2 LQKENI. CDR3 DNA sequence: TGTGCCAGCTCCCATAACAGGGGACCTAATGAAAAACTGTTTTTT. This codes for CASSHNRGPNEKLFF.

The gene calls are TRBV27 and TRBJ2-7; 9 nucleotides align to TRBD1. Germline-derived CDR1 and CDR2 are MNHEY and SMNVEV (reference sequence). CDR3 length equals 15 residues. With 10 bases clipped from V and 2 bases from J, the junction kept 12 bases outside the gene matches. The CDR3 nucleotides are TGTGCCACCCTCGCCGGGACAGGGATCACCTACGAGCAGTACTTC. Its protein is CATLAGTGITYEQYF.

This clonotype was counted at least ten times. The chain uses TRBV7-2 and TRBJ1-6, with 7 bases lining up with TRBD1. CDR3 length: 17 amino acids. V dropped 5 bases and J dropped 2; count of bases not matched to a gene: 9. Germline V gene data show CDR1 as SGHTA and CDR2 as FQGNSA. CDR3 loop: CASSPQQGLTYNSPLHF. The DNA of the CDR3 is TGTGCCAGCAGCCCCCAACAGGGGCTTACCTATAATTCACCCCTCCACTTT.

The V call is TRBV13, the J call TRBJ1-6; D possibly corresponds to TRBD1 (5 bases). CDR1 is PRHDT and CDR2 is FYEKMQ in the germline V gene (reference sequence). With 0 bases removed from V and 8 bases from J, the gap between germline ends came to 11 bases. CDR3 length equals 15 residues. The CDR3 reads CASSLGFRDDSPLHF. The CDR3 DNA sequence: TGTGCCAGCAGCTTAGGCTTCAGGGATGATTCACCCCTCCACTTT.